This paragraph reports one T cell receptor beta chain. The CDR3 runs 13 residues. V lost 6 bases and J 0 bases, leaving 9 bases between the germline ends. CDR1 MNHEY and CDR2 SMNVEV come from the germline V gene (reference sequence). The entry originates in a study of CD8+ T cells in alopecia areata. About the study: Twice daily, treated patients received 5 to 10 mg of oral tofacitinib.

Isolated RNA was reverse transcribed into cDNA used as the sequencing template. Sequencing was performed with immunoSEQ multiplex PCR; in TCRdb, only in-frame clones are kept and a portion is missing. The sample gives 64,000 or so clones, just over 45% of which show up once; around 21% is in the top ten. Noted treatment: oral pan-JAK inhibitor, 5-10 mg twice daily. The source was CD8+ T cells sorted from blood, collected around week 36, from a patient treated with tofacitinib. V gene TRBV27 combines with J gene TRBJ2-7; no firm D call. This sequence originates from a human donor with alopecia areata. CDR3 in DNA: TGTGCCAGCAGCTTGCTTCCCTCCTACGAGCAGTACTTC. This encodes CASSLLPSYEQYF.